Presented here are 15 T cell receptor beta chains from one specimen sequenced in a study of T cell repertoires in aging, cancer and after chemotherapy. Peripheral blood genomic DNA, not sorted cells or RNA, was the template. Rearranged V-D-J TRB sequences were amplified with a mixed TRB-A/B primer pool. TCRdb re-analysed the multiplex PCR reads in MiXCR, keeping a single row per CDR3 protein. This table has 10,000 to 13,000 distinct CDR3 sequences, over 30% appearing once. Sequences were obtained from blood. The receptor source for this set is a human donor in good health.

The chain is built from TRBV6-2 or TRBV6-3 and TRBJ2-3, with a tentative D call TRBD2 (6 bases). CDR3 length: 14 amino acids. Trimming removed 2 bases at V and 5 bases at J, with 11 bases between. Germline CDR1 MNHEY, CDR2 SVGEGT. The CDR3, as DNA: TGTGCCAGCAGTTACGGGGGGATTATAGATACGCAGTATTTT. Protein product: CASSYGGIIDTQYF.

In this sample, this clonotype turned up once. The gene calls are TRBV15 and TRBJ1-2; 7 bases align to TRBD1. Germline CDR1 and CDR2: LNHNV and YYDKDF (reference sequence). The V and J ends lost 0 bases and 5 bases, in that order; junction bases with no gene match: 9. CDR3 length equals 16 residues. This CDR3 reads CATSRDILAGGYGYTF. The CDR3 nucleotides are TGTGCCACCAGCAGAGACATCCTGGCAGGGGGTTATGGCTACACCTTC.

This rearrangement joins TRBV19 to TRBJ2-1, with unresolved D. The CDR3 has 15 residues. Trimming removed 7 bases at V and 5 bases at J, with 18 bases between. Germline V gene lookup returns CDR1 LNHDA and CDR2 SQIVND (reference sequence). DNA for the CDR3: TGTGCCAGTACAAAAACTGGGCTAGGAAACAATGAGCAGTTCTTC. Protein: CASTKTGLGNNEQFF. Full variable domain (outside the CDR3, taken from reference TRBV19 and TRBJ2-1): DGGITQSPKYLFRKEGQNVTLSCEQNLNHDAMYWYRQDPGQGLRLIYYSQIVNDFQKGDIAEGYSVSREKKESFPLTVTSAQKNPTAFYLCASTKTGLGNNEQFFGPGTRLTVL.

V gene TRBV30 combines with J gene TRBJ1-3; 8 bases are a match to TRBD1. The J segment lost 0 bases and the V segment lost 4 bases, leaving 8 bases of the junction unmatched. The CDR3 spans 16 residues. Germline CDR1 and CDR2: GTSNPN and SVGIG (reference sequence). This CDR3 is CAWTFPGTGSGNTIYF. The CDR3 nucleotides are TGTGCCTGGACGTTCCCAGGGACAGGCTCTGGAAACACCATATATTTT. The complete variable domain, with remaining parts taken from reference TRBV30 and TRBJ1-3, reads SQTIHQWPATLVQPVGSPLSLECTVEGTSNPNLYWYRQAAGRGLQLLFYSVGIGQISSEVPQNLSASRPQDRQFILSSKKLLLSDSGFYLCAWTFPGTGSGNTIYFGEGSWLTVV.

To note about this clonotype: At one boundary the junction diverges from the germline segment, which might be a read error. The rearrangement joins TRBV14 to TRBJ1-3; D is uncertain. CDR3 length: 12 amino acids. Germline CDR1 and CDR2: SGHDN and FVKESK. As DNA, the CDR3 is TGTGCCAGCAGCCGAGTTGGAAGCACCATATATTTT. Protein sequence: CASSRVGSTIYF.

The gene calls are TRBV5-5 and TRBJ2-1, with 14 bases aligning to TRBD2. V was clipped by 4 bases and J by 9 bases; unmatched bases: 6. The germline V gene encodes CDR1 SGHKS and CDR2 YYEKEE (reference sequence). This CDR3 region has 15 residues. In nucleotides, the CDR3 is TGTGCCAGCAGCCCGACTAGCGGGGGGGCGGGTGAGCAGTTCTTC. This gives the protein CASSPTSGGAGEQFF.

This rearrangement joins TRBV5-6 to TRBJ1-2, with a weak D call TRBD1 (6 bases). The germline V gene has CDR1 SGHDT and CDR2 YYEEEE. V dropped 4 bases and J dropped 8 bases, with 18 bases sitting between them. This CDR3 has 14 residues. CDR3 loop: CASSVGGRVGGYTF. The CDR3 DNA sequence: TGTGCCAGCAGCGTGGGGGGCAGGGTCGGCGGCTACACCTTC.

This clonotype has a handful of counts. This CDR3 reads CASSLEGGVDGKLFF. The CDR3 DNA sequence: TGTGCCAGCAGCTTGGAAGGGGGGGTGGACGGGAAACTGTTTTTT. The rearrangement joins TRBV7-6 to TRBJ1-4, with D perhaps TRBD1 (6 bases). CDR1 and CDR2 from the germline V gene are SGHVS and FNYEAQ. This CDR3 has 15 amino acids. The ends were cut back, 3 bases at V and 11 bases at J, with 19 bases in the middle.

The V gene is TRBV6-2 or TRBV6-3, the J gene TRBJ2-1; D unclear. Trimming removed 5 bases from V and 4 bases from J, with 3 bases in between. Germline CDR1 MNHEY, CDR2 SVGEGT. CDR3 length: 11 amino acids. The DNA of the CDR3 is TGTGCCAGCAGTGCTTACAATGAGCAGTTCTTC. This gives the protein CASSAYNEQFF.

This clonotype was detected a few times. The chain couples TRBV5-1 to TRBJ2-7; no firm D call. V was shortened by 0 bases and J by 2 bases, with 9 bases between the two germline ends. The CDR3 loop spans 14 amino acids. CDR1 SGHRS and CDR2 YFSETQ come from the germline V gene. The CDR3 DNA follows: TGCGCCAGCAGCTTGGGGGGAAGGACCTACGAGCAGTACTTC. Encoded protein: CASSLGGRTYEQYF.

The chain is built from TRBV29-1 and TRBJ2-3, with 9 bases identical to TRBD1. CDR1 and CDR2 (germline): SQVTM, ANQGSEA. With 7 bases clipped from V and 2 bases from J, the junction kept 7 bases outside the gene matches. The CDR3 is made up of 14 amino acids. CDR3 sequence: CSAIQGAATDTQYF. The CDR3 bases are TGCAGCGCAATACAGGGGGCAGCCACAGATACGCAGTATTTT.

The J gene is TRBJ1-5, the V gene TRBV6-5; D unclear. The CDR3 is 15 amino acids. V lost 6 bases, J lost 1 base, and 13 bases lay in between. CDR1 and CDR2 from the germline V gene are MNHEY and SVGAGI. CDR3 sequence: CASSRRAGSNQPQHF. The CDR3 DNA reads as TGTGCCAGCAGCCGACGGGCGGGGAGCAATCAGCCCCAGCATTTT.

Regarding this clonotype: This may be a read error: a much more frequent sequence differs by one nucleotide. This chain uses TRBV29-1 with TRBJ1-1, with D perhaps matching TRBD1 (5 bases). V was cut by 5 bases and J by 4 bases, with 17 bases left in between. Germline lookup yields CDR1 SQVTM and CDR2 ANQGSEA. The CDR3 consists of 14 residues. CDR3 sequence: CSVQGPGSATEAFF. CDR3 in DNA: TGCAGCGTTCAGGGACCGGGGTCGGCCACTGAAGCTTTCTTT. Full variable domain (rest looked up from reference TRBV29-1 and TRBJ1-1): SAVISQKPSRDICQRGTSLTIQCQVDSQVTMMFWYRQQPGQSLTLIATANQGSEATYESGFVIDKFPISRPNLTFSTLTVSNMSPEDSSIYLCSVQGPGSATEAFFGQGTRLTVV.

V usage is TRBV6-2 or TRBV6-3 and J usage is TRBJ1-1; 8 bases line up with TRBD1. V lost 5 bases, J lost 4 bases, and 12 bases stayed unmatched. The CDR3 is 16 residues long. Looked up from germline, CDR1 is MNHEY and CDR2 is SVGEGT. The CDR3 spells CASSQSRGLGSTEAFF. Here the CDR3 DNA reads TGTGCCAGCAGTCAAAGCAGGGGGCTTGGGAGCACTGAAGCTTTCTTT.

In DNA, the CDR3 is TGTGCCAGCAGTTTTTCGGCGGGGGCGGAAAAACTGTTTTTT. Translating gives CASSFSAGAEKLFF. V usage is TRBV6-5 and J usage is TRBJ1-4, with D possibly matching TRBD1 (6 bases). The V gene lost 4 bases and the J gene lost 8 bases, with 14 bases spanning the gap. Germline assignment: CDR1 MNHEY and CDR2 SVGAGI. The CDR3 is 14 residues long.